This entry lists 3 T cell receptor beta chains sequenced from one sample in a study of cytomegalovirus exposure and HLA in healthy donors. The PCR ran on 60 Vbeta and 13 Jbeta primers. Assay used: immunoSEQ multiplex PCR; TCRdb lists only in-frame clones, some missing. Among approximately 46,000 clones listed, approximately 65% were seen once. The sequencing sample was made of PBMCs. Receptors originate from a man aged 25 to 40 in good health and CMV-seronegative.

This chain joins TRBV12-5 and TRBJ1-4, with D maybe TRBD1 (6 bases). The CDR3 loop spans 14 amino acids. Germline V gene lookup returns CDR1 LGHNT and CDR2 FRNRAP. Trimming took 7 bases from V and 4 from J, leaving 13 bases between them. Written as DNA, the CDR3 is TGTGCTAGTGCCCCGGACAGAGTTAATGAAAAACTGTTTTTT. Translation: CASAPDRVNEKLFF.

This clone was observed a few times. V gene TRBV6-1 combines with J gene TRBJ1-5, with 7 bases identical to TRBD1. CDR3 length equals 16 residues. The V gene's germline CDR1 is MNHNS and CDR2 SASEGT. V gave up 0 bases and J gave up 5 bases; unmatched junction bases: 7. The CDR3 sequence is CASSEAHRGWHQPQHF. Here the CDR3 DNA reads TGTGCCAGCAGTGAAGCGCACAGGGGATGGCATCAGCCCCAGCATTTT.

CDR3 coding DNA: TGTGCCTGGGACCCTTTCGGGAGCTCCTACGAGCAGTACTTC. It is translated as CAWDPFGSSYEQYF. The chain couples TRBV30 to TRBJ2-7, with a weak D call TRBD2 (6 bases). The CDR3 is 14 amino acids. Germline CDR1 reads GTSNPN; CDR2 reads SVGIG (reference sequence). V was pared by 5 bases and J by 0 bases, with 14 bases between.